The entry below describes one T cell receptor beta chain. The germline V gene encodes CDR1 MNHEY and CDR2 SMNVEV (reference sequence). Trimming took off 2 bases at V and 4 bases at J, with 15 bases between the two ends. The CDR3 spans 17 residues. Assay: immunoSEQ multiplex PCR; the TCRdb copy retains only in-frame clones and omits some. The sample carries about 280,000 clones, 75% to 90% recorded once. This entry is derived from a study of blood T cell repertoires in COVID-19. The sequence was collected from a woman in her 50s who had recovered from COVID-19. The chain employs TRBV27 and TRBJ1-6, with D perhaps TRBD1 (5 bases). The sequencing sample was made of PBMCs or T cells enriched from blood (not recorded which). In DNA, the CDR3 is TGTGCCAGCAGTTTAAGTCAGGGCTTTGGGTATAATTCACCCCTCCACTTT. This translates into CASSLSQGFGYNSPLHF.